These 25 T cell receptor beta chains share one sample of origin, sequenced in a study of T cells in localized non-small cell lung cancer. Profiling relied on immunoSEQ multiplex PCR, and the TCRdb table lists in-frame clones only, not all of them. Of tens of thousands of clones listed, 80% to 90% are singletons. The sequencing used peripheral blood, collected before any cancer treatment. The source is a male donor at least 60 years old with stage III squamous cell lung carcinoma.

The chain carries TRBV5-4 and TRBJ2-7; TRBD1 agrees at 9 bases. Germline lookup yields CDR1 SGHNT and CDR2 YYREEE (reference sequence). With V trimmed by 5 bases and J by 4 bases, 7 bases remained unmatched. There are 14 residues in the CDR3. CDR3 sequence (DNA): TGTGCCAGCAGTTTCCCGGGACAGGGATACGAGCAGTACTTC. It encodes CASSFPGQGYEQYF. Drawing the rest from reference TRBV5-4 and TRBJ2-7, the complete variable domain is ETGVTQSPTHLIKTRGQQVTLRCSSQSGHNTVSWYQQALGQGPQFIFQYYREEENGRGNFPPRFSGLQFPNYSSELNVNALELDDSALYLCASSFPGQGYEQYFGPGTRLTVT.

This clone has only a few counts. V gene TRBV2 combines with J gene TRBJ2-7, with 11 bases aligning to TRBD1. The V gene end was trimmed by 5 bases and the J gene end by 5 bases; junction bases not matched to a gene: 11. Germline CDR1 reads SNHLY; CDR2 reads FYNNEI. This CDR3 is 16 amino acids long. The DNA for the CDR3 is TGTGCCAGCAGTCAAATGGGGGGACAGGGGGGCCACGAGCAGTACTTC. Protein: CASSQMGGQGGHEQYF.

This clone appeared a single time. The V gene is TRBV4-2, the J gene TRBJ2-7; perhaps TRBD1 as D (6 bases). The length of the CDR3 is 14 residues. With 1 base removed from V and 4 bases from J, the gap between germline ends came to 11 bases. Germline lookup yields CDR1 LGHNA and CDR2 YNFKEQ. CDR3 nucleotide sequence: TGTGCCAGCAGCCAAGTCGGGACACAATACGAGCAGTACTTC. Translating it yields CASSQVGTQYEQYF.

The chain uses TRBV10-3 and TRBJ2-7; possible D gene TRBD1, 5 bases. Trimming removed 6 bases from V and 1 base from J, with 16 bases in between. The CDR3 loop spans 15 amino acids. Germline-derived CDR1 and CDR2 are ENHRY and SYGVKD. The CDR3 spells CAISGTPQASYEQYF. The CDR3 nucleotides read TGTGCCATCAGCGGAACCCCACAGGCATCCTACGAGCAGTACTTC.

V is TRBV6-5 and J is TRBJ2-7; 7 nucleotides line up with TRBD2. The V and J ends lost 4 bases and 2 bases, in that order; junction bases with no gene match: 8. Germline V gene data show CDR1 as MNHEY and CDR2 as SVGAGI. This CDR3 comprises 15 residues. In DNA form, the CDR3 reads TGTGCCAGCAGTTCCGCGACTAGCCTTCCCTACGAGCAGTACTTC. Translated, it gives CASSSATSLPYEQYF.

This chain joins TRBV5-4 and TRBJ2-3, with 8 positions matching TRBD1. There are 15 residues in the CDR3. Trimming cost V 4 bases and J 2 bases; bases outside gene matches: 6. Per germline, CDR1 SGHNT and CDR2 YYREEE (reference sequence). CDR3 nucleotides: TGTGCCAGCAGCCTCGGACAGGGACCCACAGATACGCAGTATTTT. It codes for CASSLGQGPTDTQYF.

This clone appeared once. The rearrangement links TRBV7-9 to TRBJ2-1; TRBD2 matches 7 bases. Germline values: CDR1 SEHNR, CDR2 FQNEAQ (reference sequence). This CDR3 comprises 15 residues. The J segment lost 4 bases and the V segment lost 1 base, leaving 4 bases of the junction unmatched. The CDR3 protein is CASSLEPSGYNEQFF. The CDR3 nucleotides read TGTGCCAGCAGCTTAGAACCTAGCGGATACAATGAGCAGTTCTTC.

This CDR3 is CASSLIRIGTSGDTQYF. The CDR3 DNA reads TGTGCCAGCAGCCTCATAAGAATCGGGACTAGCGGGGATACGCAGTATTTT. The chain links TRBV4-2 to TRBJ2-3; 12 bases are a match to TRBD2. Germline V CDR1 and CDR2: LGHNA, YNFKEQ. CDR3 length: 17 amino acids. J was trimmed by 6 bases and V by 4 bases; bases with no gene match: 11.

Here the CDR3 DNA reads TGTGCCAGCAGCAAAGACAGCACAGATACGCAGTATTTT. Protein sequence: CASSKDSTDTQYF. This rearrangement joins TRBV5-4 to TRBJ2-3; D uncertain. The CDR3 is 13 residues long. CDR1 is SGHNT and CDR2 is YYREEE in the germline V gene (reference sequence). V dropped 4 bases and J dropped 0 bases, with 6 bases sitting between them.

V gene TRBV7-2 combines with J gene TRBJ1-2, with D tentatively TRBD1 (6 bases). The CDR3 extends over 19 amino acids. Trimming pared 2 bases from V and 5 bases from J, leaving 27 bases between. Germline CDR1 is SGHTA and CDR2 is FQGNSA. The CDR3 spells CASSLRGVAAAGLTYGYTF. The CDR3 DNA reads as TGTGCCAGCAGCTTAAGGGGGGTGGCAGCGGCCGGGTTAACTTATGGCTACACCTTC.

This clone was seen only once. This chain connects TRBV5-1 to TRBJ1-1; D gene unclear. The CDR3 sequence is 12 residues long. Germline V gene lookup returns CDR1 SGHRS and CDR2 YFSETQ. V lost 0 bases to trimming and J lost 9 bases, with 9 bases between them. CDR3: CASSLVADKAFF. The CDR3 bases are TGCGCCAGCAGCTTGGTCGCAGATAAAGCTTTCTTT.

V gene TRBV7-3 combines with J gene TRBJ1-5, with D possibly being TRBD1 (6 bases). The CDR3 length is 14 residues. V gave up 5 bases and J gave up 7 bases, with 15 bases separating them. Germline CDR1 SGHTA, CDR2 FQGTGA. As DNA, the CDR3 is TGTGCCAGCAGCATTTACAGGGAGGGCCAGCCCCAGCATTTT. Translating it yields CASSIYREGQPQHF.

The V gene is TRBV18, the J gene TRBJ1-1; D is unresolved. V lost 0 bases and J 4 bases, leaving 15 bases between the germline ends. The CDR3 has 16 amino acids. The germline V gene encodes CDR1 KGHSH and CDR2 LQKENI. The DNA for the CDR3 is TGTGCCAGCTCACCACCGCAGCTGACCGGCCGCACTGAAGCTTTCTTT. Its translation is CASSPPQLTGRTEAFF.

The chain employs TRBV15 and TRBJ1-4, with a possible D match to TRBD1 (6 bases). Trimming removed 1 base at V and 4 bases at J, with 10 bases between. The CDR3 runs to 15 residues. CDR1 and CDR2 (germline): LNHNV, YYDKDF (reference sequence). CDR3 sequence reads: CATSRVDSINEKLFF. CDR3 nucleotide sequence: TGTGCCACCAGCAGAGTGGACAGCATTAATGAAAAACTGTTTTTT.

The J gene is TRBJ2-7, the V gene TRBV5-1; TRBD2 matches 8 bases. Germline loops: CDR1 SGHRS, CDR2 YFSETQ. The V and J ends lost 0 bases and 3 bases, in that order; junction bases with no gene match: 5. The CDR3 totals 15 residues. The CDR3 is CASSLGLSGDYEQYF. CDR3 in DNA: TGCGCCAGCAGCTTGGGTCTTAGCGGGGACTACGAGCAGTACTTC.

This rearrangement joins TRBV29-1 to TRBJ2-5; D gene uncertain. Germline V gene sequence: CDR1 SQVTM, CDR2 ANQGSEA. CDR3 length: 15 amino acids. V shed 4 bases and J shed 1 base, with 16 bases lying between them. The CDR3, as DNA: TGCAGCGTTGGGGTTGTCGGGCAGTTCCAAGAGACCCAGTACTTC. It codes for CSVGVVGQFQETQYF.

The CDR3 here is CASSGQALEQYF. In nucleotides, the CDR3 is TGTGCCAGTAGTGGCCAAGCGCTCGAGCAGTACTTC. J is TRBJ2-7 and V is TRBV19, with D hard to call. CDR1 and CDR2 (germline): LNHDA, SQIVND (reference sequence). The CDR3 is 12 amino acids. V lost 5 bases and J 6 bases, leaving 11 bases between the germline ends.

The chain joins TRBV7-9 to TRBJ2-7, with TRBD2 identical over 10 bases. CDR1 is SEHNR, CDR2 FQNEAQ, per germline (reference sequence). After removal of 4 bases from V and 2 bases from J, the junction contained 2 bases not matched to a gene. The CDR3 consists of 14 residues. In DNA, the CDR3 is TGTGCCAGCAGCTGGACTAGCGGTACCTACGAGCAGTACTTC. This sequence encodes CASSWTSGTYEQYF.

The CDR3 sequence: CASGFSGQGNEKLFF. CDR3 DNA: TGTGCCAGCGGCTTTTCAGGCCAGGGGAATGAAAAACTGTTTTTT. The rearrangement uses TRBV6-5 and TRBJ1-4; D possibly corresponds to TRBD1 (6 bases). Trimming shortened V by 8 bases and J by 5 bases, and 18 bases separated the two germline ends. Germline V gene data show CDR1 as MNHEY and CDR2 as SVGAGI. CDR3 length: 15 amino acids.

The rearrangement uses TRBV19 and TRBJ2-4; D not certain. Trimming removed 5 bases at V and 9 bases at J, with 8 bases between. CDR1 LNHDA and CDR2 SQIVND come from the germline V gene (reference sequence). The CDR3 length is 11 residues. The CDR3 region has the DNA TGTGCCAGTAGTGATTACAGCATTCAGTACTTC. It codes for CASSDYSIQYF.

The chain recombines TRBV28 with TRBJ2-3; D could derive from TRBD1 or TRBD2 (6 bases each). The CDR3 sequence is 15 residues long. Trimming cost V 10 bases and J 2 bases, with 19 bases left between them. Germline lookup yields CDR1 MDHEN and CDR2 SYDVKM. CDR3 loop: CAIGGGLVVTDTQYF. In DNA, the CDR3 is TGTGCCATTGGAGGGGGGCTGGTGGTCACAGATACGCAGTATTTT.

The genes are TRBV2 and TRBJ2-5; TRBD1 might be the D (6 bases). Germline assignment: CDR1 SNHLY and CDR2 FYNNEI. There are 14 residues in the CDR3. Trimming took off 8 bases at V and 9 bases at J, with 22 bases between the two ends. CDR3 loop: CASHTTGGLGAQYF. For the CDR3, the DNA is TGTGCCAGCCATACGACAGGCGGCTTGGGGGCCCAGTACTTC.

V gene TRBV7-2 combines with J gene TRBJ2-3; weak D call: TRBD2 (6 bases). There are 15 residues in the CDR3. The V gene lost 0 bases and the J gene lost 7 bases, with 14 bases spanning the gap. Germline values: CDR1 SGHTA, CDR2 FQGNSA. CDR3 DNA: TGTGCCAGCAGCTTAGCGCACGGGACTCCCTATACGCAGTATTTT. This sequence encodes CASSLAHGTPYTQYF.

The CDR3 coding sequence is TGTGCCAGCAGCTTGAAATCGAGCGGCTATAATTCACCCCTCCACTTT. Residues: CASSLKSSGYNSPLHF. The chain is built from TRBV5-6 and TRBJ1-6; no reliable D call. V was cut by 1 base and J by 3 bases, with 11 bases left in between. The germline V gene has CDR1 SGHDT and CDR2 YYEEEE. This CDR3 region has 16 residues.

This clone was observed a few times. The chain employs TRBV18 and TRBJ1-3, with D possibly being TRBD1 (6 bases). V lost 1 base and J lost 4, with 14 bases in between. This CDR3 has 16 residues. Germline CDR1 and CDR2: KGHSH and LQKENI. The CDR3 nucleotides read TGTGCCAGCTCACCACGACAGGCCCTGGGAGGAAACACCATATATTTT. Protein product: CASSPRQALGGNTIYF.